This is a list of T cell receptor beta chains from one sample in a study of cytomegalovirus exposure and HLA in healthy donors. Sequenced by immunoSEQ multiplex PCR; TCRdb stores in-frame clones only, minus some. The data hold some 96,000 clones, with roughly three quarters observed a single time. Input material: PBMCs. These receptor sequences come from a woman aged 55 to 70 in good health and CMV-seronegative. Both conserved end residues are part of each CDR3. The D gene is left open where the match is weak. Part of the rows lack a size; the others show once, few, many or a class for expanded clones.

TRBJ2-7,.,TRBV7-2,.,CASSLDSGMTYEQYF,TGTGCCAGCAGCTTAGATTCAGGGATGACCTACGAGCAGTACTTC
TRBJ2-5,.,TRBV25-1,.,CASSEGGTRIGETQYF,TGTGCCAGCAGTGAAGGCGGGACCCGAATAGGGGAGACCCAGTACTTC
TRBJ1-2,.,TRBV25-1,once,CASSGLYGYTF,TGTGCCAGCAGTGGTCTTTATGGCTACACCTTC
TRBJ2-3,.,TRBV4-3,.,CASSQGNRAARDF,TGCGCCAGCAGCCAAGGGAACAGGGCGGCCAGGGATTTT
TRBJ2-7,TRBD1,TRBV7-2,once,CASSLRTGEDEQYF,TGTGCCAGCAGCTTAAGGACAGGGGAGGACGAGCAGTACTTC
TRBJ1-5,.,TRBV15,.,CATEDGSSNQPQHF,TGTGCCACCGAGGACGGGAGTAGCAATCAGCCCCAGCATTTT
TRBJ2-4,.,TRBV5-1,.,CASSPGQLLNIQYF,TGCGCCAGCAGCCCCGGACAGCTGCTAAACATTCAGTACTTC
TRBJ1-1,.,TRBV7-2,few,CASSPLGGVNTEAFF,TGTGCCAGCAGCCCTCTGGGGGGGGTGAACACTGAAGCTTTCTTT
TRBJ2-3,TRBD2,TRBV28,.,CASSLKLAGPLDTQYF,TGTGCCAGCAGTTTAAAACTAGCGGGACCTCTAGATACGCAGTATTTT
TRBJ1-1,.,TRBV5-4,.,CASSPPPGTQNTEAFF,TGTGCCAGCAGCCCTCCCCCCGGGACACAAAACACTGAAGCTTTCTTT
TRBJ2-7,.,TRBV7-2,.,CASSLVAGGEQYF,TGTGCCAGCAGCTTAGTAGCTGGCGGTGAGCAGTACTTC
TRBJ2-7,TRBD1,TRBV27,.,CASSPGQASYEQYF,TGTGCCAGCAGTCCCGGACAGGCTAGCTACGAGCAGTACTTC
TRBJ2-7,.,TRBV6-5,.,CASSPTQTGSYEQYF,TGTGCCAGCAGTCCTACCCAAACGGGCTCCTACGAGCAGTACTTC
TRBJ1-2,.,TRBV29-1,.,CSVPGGLNGYTF,TGCAGCGTGCCTGGGGGGTTGAATGGCTACACCTTC
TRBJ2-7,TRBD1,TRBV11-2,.,CASSPYRGSYEQYF,TGTGCCAGCAGCCCCTACAGGGGCTCGTACGAGCAGTACTTC
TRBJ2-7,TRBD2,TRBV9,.,CASSGTSSYEQYF,TGTGCCAGCAGCGGGACTAGCTCCTACGAGCAGTACTTC
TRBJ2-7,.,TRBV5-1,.,CASSLDPGPTYEQYF,TGCGCCAGCAGCTTGGACCCAGGGCCAACCTACGAGCAGTACTTC
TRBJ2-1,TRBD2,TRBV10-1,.,CASSNLAGGPGEQFF,TGCGCCAGCAGTAATCTAGCGGGGGGGCCCGGTGAGCAGTTCTTC
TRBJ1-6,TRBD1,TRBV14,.,CASSPGQKVNSPLHF,TGTGCCAGCAGCCCGGGACAGAAGGTTAATTCACCCCTCCACTTT
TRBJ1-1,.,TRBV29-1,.,CSGGEVEAFF,TGCAGCGGGGGGGAGGTTGAAGCTTTCTTT
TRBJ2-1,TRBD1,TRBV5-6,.,CASSLGHSLQGAYNEQFF,TGTGCCAGCAGCTTGGGCCACTCGCTACAGGGGGCCTACAATGAGCAGTTCTTC
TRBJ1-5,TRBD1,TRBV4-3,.,CASSQDQDKTGGYQPQHF,TGCGCCAGCAGCCAAGATCAAGATAAGACAGGGGGTTATCAGCCCCAGCATTTT
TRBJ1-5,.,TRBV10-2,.,CASSESIHQPQHF,TGCGCCAGCAGTGAGAGCATCCATCAGCCCCAGCATTTT
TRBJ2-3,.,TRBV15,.,CATSSVDRPDTQYF,TGTGCCACCAGCAGTGTTGACAGGCCGGATACGCAGTATTTT
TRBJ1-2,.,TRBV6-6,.,CASRAGDYTF,TGTGCCAGCAGGGCAGGGGACTACACCTTC